Below, 16 T cell receptor beta chains from the same sample are listed, as sequenced in a study of neurological immune-mediated disorders. TCRdb reprocessed the 5' RACE reads via MiXCR and lists one record per CDR3 protein. The sample consists of roughly 18,000 distinct CDR3 sequences, around a quarter of them appearing once. Sequencing was carried out using PBMCs. All receptors come from a man between 50 and 59 years old with HTLV-1-associated myelopathy (HAM/TSP).

The chain joins TRBV7-9 to TRBJ2-7; tentative D call: TRBD2 (6 bases). This CDR3 region has 13 residues. Trimming stripped 5 bases from V and 2 bases from J, with 10 bases between. In germline, CDR1 is SEHNR, CDR2 FQNEAQ (reference sequence). This chain's CDR3 is CASSRRGAYEQYF. CDR3 nucleotides: TGTGCCAGCAGCAGGCGGGGCGCCTACGAGCAGTACTTC.

V is TRBV6-2 or TRBV6-3 and J is TRBJ2-1; TRBD1 aligns across 9 bases. Germline V gene lookup returns CDR1 MNHEY and CDR2 SVGEGT. Trimming removed 9 bases from V and 10 bases from J; junction bases left unmatched: 7. This CDR3 spans 12 amino acids. The CDR3 DNA reads as TGTGCCAGTCGGGACAGGGCCCACGAGCAGTTCTTC. It yields the protein CASRDRAHEQFF.

This clonotype was seen ten or more times. The V call is TRBV5-1, the J call TRBJ1-2; D is unclear. The CDR3 sequence is 11 residues long. Trimming shortened V by 4 bases and J by 11 bases, and 12 bases separated the two germline ends. The germline CDR1 and CDR2 sequences are SGHRS and YFSETQ. The CDR3 nucleotides read TGCGCCAGCAGCGAAGAGGGAGGTTACACCTTC. It yields the protein CASSEEGGYTF.

In nucleotides, the CDR3 is TGCGCCAGCAGTGAGGGACAGGTCCACATCTGGACTGAAGCTTTCTTT. Amino acids: CASSEGQVHIWTEAFF. The rearrangement links TRBV10-2 to TRBJ1-1; 7 bases are shared with TRBD1. Looked up from germline, CDR1 is WSHSY and CDR2 is SAAADI. The CDR3 has 16 amino acids. V lost 2 bases to trimming and J lost 5 bases; unmatched junction nucleotides: 11.

The chain links TRBV29-1 to TRBJ2-5, with D possibly matching TRBD1 (6 bases). The CDR3 length is 11 residues. Per the germline V gene, CDR1 is SQVTM and CDR2 is ANQGSEA. Trimming pared 5 bases from V and 4 bases from J, leaving 8 bases between. The CDR3 spells CSVSRGETQYF. The CDR3 DNA reads TGCAGCGTTAGCAGGGGAGAGACCCAGTACTTC. The full variable domain, in which reference TRBV29-1 and TRBJ2-5 provide the parts outside the CDR3, is SAVISQKPSRDICQRGTSLTIQCQVDSQVTMMFWYRQQPGQSLTLIATANQGSEATYESGFVIDKFPISRPNLTFSTLTVSNMSPEDSSIYLCSVSRGETQYFGPGTRLLVL.

This chain links TRBV3-1 with TRBJ2-1; 7 bases agree with TRBD2. The V and J ends lost 3 bases and 2 bases, in that order; junction bases with no gene match: 4. The V gene's germline CDR1 is LGHDT and CDR2 YNNKEL (reference sequence). The CDR3 sequence is 15 residues long. As DNA, the CDR3 is TGTGCCAGCAGCCATAGCGGGTCAACCTACAATGAGCAGTTCTTC. Its translation is CASSHSGSTYNEQFF.

This clonotype appeared a few times. The rearrangement joins TRBV19 to TRBJ2-1, with 7 bases fitting TRBD2. This CDR3 comprises 16 residues. V lost 6 bases, J lost 8 bases, and 16 bases stayed unmatched. Germline V gene sequence: CDR1 LNHDA, CDR2 SQIVND (reference sequence). The CDR3 DNA reads TGTGCCAGTAGAACCGGGACTATCTCTAGTCGGGATGAGCAGTTCTTC. Its translation: CASRTGTISSRDEQFF.

This clonotype was picked up a small number of times. V is TRBV20-1 and J is TRBJ2-1; D is possibly TRBD2 (6 bases). CDR1 is DFQATT and CDR2 is SNEGSKA in the germline V gene (reference sequence). This CDR3 comprises 13 residues. With 7 bases removed from V and 0 bases from J, the gap between germline ends came to 10 bases. CDR3 loop: CSGGGASYNEQFF. The CDR3 DNA follows: TGCAGTGGAGGCGGGGCCTCCTACAATGAGCAGTTCTTC.

The chain is built from TRBV12-3 or TRBV12-4 and TRBJ2-1, with 12 nucleotides matching TRBD2. The CDR3 runs 19 residues. V shed 7 bases and J 0 bases; nucleotides not matched to a gene: 13. CDR3 loop: CASTGPGLAGLSSYNEQFF. The CDR3 nucleotides read TGTGCCAGCACCGGACCGGGACTAGCGGGTCTCAGCTCCTACAATGAGCAGTTCTTC.

The chain couples TRBV5-1 to TRBJ1-2, with TRBD1 identical over 7 bases. The J segment lost 1 base and the V segment lost 0 bases, leaving 0 bases of the junction unmatched. CDR1 SGHRS and CDR2 YFSETQ come from the germline V gene. The CDR3 runs 14 residues. CDR3 region: CASSLGQGNYGYTF. In DNA, the CDR3 is TGCGCCAGCAGCTTGGGACAGGGTAACTATGGCTACACCTTC.

The rearrangement joins TRBV14 to TRBJ2-7; D gene unclear. Per the germline V gene, CDR1 is SGHDN and CDR2 is FVKESK. Trimming removed 1 base from V and 2 bases from J, with 6 bases in between. The CDR3 spans 13 residues. Here the CDR3 DNA reads TGTGCCAGCAGCCAAGTAAACCCCTACGAGCAGTACTTC. Residues: CASSQVNPYEQYF.

The J gene is TRBJ2-2, the V gene TRBV3-1, with D unresolved. CDR1 and CDR2 (germline): LGHDT, YNNKEL (reference sequence). The CDR3 has 14 residues. Trimming left V 0 bases short and J 5 bases short, with 7 bases between. The CDR3 spells CASSQEPTTGELFF. As DNA, the CDR3 is TGTGCCAGCAGCCAAGAGCCCACAACCGGGGAGCTGTTTTTT.

V gene TRBV5-1 combines with J gene TRBJ1-4, with D possibly matching TRBD1 (6 bases). This CDR3 has 15 amino acids. The V gene's germline CDR1 is SGHRS and CDR2 YFSETQ. V dropped 4 bases and J dropped 3 bases, with 13 bases sitting between them. This CDR3 reads CASSQTGQPNEKLFF. The CDR3 DNA sequence: TGCGCCAGCAGCCAGACCGGACAGCCTAATGAAAAACTGTTTTTT.

This rearrangement joins TRBV20-1 to TRBJ2-7; D is perhaps TRBD1 (7 bases). Germline V CDR1 and CDR2: DFQATT, SNEGSKA (reference sequence). CDR3 length: 15 amino acids. Trimming removed 5 bases at V and 1 base at J, with 18 bases between. For the CDR3, the DNA is TGCAGTGCTCCCCAGGGGGGCAGTCATTCCTACGAGCAGTACTTC. This translates into CSAPQGGSHSYEQYF.

This clonotype ranks as medium-sized (0.01 to 0.1%). The chain couples TRBV29-1 to TRBJ2-1, with D perhaps being TRBD1 or TRBD2 (5 bases each). The germline V gene encodes CDR1 SQVTM and CDR2 ANQGSEA. The CDR3 is 14 residues long. Trimming shortened V by 2 bases and J by 9 bases, and 17 bases separated the two germline ends. Here the CDR3 reads CSVESRGGDAEQFF. CDR3 DNA sequence: TGCAGCGTTGAATCCCGTGGGGGTGACGCTGAGCAGTTCTTC.

As DNA, the CDR3 is TGTGCCAGCAATCGACTCGGGACAGGGGACGAGCAGTACTTC. The encoded protein is CASNRLGTGDEQYF. The chain links TRBV6-5 to TRBJ2-7; 10 bases match TRBD1. The V and J ends lost 7 bases and 5 bases, in that order; junction bases with no gene match: 8. CDR1 MNHEY and CDR2 SVGAGI come from the germline V gene. The CDR3 has 14 residues.